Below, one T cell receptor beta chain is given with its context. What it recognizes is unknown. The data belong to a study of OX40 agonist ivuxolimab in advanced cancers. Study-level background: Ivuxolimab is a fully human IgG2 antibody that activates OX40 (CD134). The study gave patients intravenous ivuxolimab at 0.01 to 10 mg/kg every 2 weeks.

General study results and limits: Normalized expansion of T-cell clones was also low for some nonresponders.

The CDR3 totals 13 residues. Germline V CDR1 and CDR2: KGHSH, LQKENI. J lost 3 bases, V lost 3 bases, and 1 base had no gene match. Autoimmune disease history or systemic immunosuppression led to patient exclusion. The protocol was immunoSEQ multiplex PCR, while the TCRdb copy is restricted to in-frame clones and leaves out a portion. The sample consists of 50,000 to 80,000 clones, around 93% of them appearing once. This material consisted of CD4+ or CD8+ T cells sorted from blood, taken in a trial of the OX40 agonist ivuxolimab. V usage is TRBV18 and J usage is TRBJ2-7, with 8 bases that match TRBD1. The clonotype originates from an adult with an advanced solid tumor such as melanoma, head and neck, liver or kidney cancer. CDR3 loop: CASSPGTGYEQYF. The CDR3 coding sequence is TGTGCCAGCTCACCGGGGACAGGCTACGAGCAGTACTTC.